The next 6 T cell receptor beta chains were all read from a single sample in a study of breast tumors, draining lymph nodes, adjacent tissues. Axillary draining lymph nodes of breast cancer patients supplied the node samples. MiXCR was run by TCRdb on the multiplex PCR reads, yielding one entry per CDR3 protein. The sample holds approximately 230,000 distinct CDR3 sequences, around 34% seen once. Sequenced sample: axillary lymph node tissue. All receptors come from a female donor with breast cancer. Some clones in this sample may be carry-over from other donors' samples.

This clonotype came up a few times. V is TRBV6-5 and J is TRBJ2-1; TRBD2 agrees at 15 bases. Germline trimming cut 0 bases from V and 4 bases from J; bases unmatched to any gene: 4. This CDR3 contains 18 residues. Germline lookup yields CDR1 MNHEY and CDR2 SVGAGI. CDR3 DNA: TGTGCCAGCAGTTACTCCGGACTAGCGGGAGGGCCATACAATGAGCAGTTCTTC. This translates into CASSYSGLAGGPYNEQFF.

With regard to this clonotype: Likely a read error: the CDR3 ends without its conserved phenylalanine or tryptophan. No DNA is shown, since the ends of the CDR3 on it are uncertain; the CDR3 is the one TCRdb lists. The CDR3 here is CATSDTGQGNT. The chain combines TRBV24-1 with TRBJ1-3; the D call in the table, TRBD1, was not verified against the DNA. The CDR3 length is 11 residues, termini included. CDR1 is KGHDR, CDR2 SFDVKD, per germline.

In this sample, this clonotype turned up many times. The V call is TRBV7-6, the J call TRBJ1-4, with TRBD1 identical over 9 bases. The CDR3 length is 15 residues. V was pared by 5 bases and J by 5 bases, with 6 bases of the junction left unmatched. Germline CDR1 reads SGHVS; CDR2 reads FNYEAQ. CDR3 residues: CASSPGTGKNEKLFF. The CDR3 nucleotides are TGTGCCAGCAGCCCCGGGACAGGGAAGAATGAAAAACTGTTTTTT.

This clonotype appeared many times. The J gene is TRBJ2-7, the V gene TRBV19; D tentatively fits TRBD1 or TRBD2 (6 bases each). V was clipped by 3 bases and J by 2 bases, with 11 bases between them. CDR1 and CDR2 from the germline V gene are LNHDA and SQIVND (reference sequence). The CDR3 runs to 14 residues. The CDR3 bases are TGTGCCAGTAGTATTGACAGGACTACCTACGAGCAGTACTTC. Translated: CASSIDRTTYEQYF. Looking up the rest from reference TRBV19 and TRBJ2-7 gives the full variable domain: DGGITQSPKYLFRKEGQNVTLSCEQNLNHDAMYWYRQDPGQGLRLIYYSQIVNDFQKGDIAEGYSVSREKKESFPLTVTSAQKNPTAFYLCASSIDRTTYEQYFGPGTRLTVT.

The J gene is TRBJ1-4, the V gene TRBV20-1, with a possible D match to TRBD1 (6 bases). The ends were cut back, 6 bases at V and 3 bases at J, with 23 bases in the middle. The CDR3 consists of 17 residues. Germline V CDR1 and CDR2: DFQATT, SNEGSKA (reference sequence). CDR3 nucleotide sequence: TGCAGTGCGGAACCCCTAGCGGGCGGGACATCTAATGAAAAACTGTTTTTT. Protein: CSAEPLAGGTSNEKLFF.

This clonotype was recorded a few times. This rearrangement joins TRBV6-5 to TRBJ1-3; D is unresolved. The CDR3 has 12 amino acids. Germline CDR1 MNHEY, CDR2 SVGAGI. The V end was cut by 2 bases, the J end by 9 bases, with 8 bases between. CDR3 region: CASSYGEGTIYF. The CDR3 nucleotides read TGTGCCAGCAGTTACGGGGAAGGCACCATATATTTT.